This T cell receptor beta chain came from a study of cytomegalovirus exposure and HLA in healthy donors. Study background: Of all 398 donors who were genotyped, roughly 83% belonged to the Caucasian-associated ancestry cluster.

PCR used 60 Vbeta primers and 13 Jbeta primers. Data came from immunoSEQ multiplex PCR; TCRdb stores just in-frame clones and leaves some out. This table has approximately 210,000 clones, under 85% appearing once. Notes on the study in general: The study recorded about 150 TCR beta chains that were cytomegalovirus-associated. A later analysis linked a missense variant in DCLRE1C to the trimming of TCR beta V and J genes.

Germline CDR1 MGHRA, CDR2 YSYEKL. V was clipped by 0 bases and J by 8 bases, with 10 bases between them. This CDR3 has 14 residues. A remark on this clone: The target antigen is unknown.

The V call is TRBV4-1, the J call TRBJ2-2; the D gene is possibly TRBD2 (6 bases). The source material was PBMCs. This receptor was obtained from a woman aged 50 to 60 in good health and CMV-seropositive. The CDR3 is CASSQEGGTGELFF. The CDR3 nucleotides are TGCGCCAGCAGCCAAGAGGGAGGAACTGGGGAGCTGTTTTTT.